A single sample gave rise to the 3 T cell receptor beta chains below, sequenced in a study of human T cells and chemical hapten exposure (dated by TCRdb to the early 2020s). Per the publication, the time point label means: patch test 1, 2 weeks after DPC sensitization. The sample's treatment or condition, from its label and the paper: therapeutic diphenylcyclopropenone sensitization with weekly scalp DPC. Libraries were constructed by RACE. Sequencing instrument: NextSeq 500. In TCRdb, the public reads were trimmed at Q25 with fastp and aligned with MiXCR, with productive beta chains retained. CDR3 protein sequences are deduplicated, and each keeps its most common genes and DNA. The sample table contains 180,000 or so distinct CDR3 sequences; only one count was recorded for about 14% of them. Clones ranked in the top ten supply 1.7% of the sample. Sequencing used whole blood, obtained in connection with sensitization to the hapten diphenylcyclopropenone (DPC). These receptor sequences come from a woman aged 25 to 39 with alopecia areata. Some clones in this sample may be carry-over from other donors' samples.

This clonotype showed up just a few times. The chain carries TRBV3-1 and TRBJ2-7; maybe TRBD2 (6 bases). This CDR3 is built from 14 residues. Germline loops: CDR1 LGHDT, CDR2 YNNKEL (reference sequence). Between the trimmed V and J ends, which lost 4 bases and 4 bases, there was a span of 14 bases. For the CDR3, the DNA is TGTGCCAGCAGCCGCGCGTCGGGGGAGTACGAGCAGTACTTC. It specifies CASSRASGEYEQYF.

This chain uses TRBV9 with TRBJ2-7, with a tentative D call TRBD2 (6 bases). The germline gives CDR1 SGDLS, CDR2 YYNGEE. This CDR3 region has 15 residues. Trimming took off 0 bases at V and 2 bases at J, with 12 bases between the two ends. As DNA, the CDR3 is TGTGCCAGCAGCGTAGGGATAGCGGTCCCCTACGAGCAGTACTTC. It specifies CASSVGIAVPYEQYF.

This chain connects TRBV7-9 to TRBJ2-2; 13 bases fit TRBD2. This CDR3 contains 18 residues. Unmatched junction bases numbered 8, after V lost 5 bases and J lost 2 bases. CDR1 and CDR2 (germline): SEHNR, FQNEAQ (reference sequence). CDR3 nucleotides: TGTGCCAGCAGCCCTAGGACTAGCGGGAGCTCTAACACCGGGGAGCTGTTTTTT. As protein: CASSPRTSGSSNTGELFF. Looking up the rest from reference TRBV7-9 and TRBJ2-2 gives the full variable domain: DTGVSQNPRHKITKRGQNVTFRCDPISEHNRLYWYRQTLGQGPEFLTYFQNEAQLEKSRLLSDRFSAERPKGSFSTLEIQRTEQGDSAMYLCASSPRTSGSSNTGELFFGEGSRLTVL.